This TCR beta chain was recovered during a study of CD8 T cells in Susac syndrome. A quantity of roughly 0.5 to 1 ug RNA underwent reverse transcription using random hexamers. Multiplex PCR with immunoSEQ amplified the TCR beta CDR3 across 54 Vbeta and 13 Jbeta. TCRdb reprocessed the immunoSEQ multiplex PCR reads via MiXCR and lists one record per CDR3 protein. The sample includes around 280,000 distinct CDR3 sequences, roughly 85% of them seen just once. The multiple sclerosis control cohort comprised treatment-naive individuals presenting with stable or active relapsing-remitting disease. Negative isolation yielded the CD8+ and CD4+ T cells, while FACS enriched the TEMRA cells. Germline V lookup: CDR1 MDHEN, CDR2 SYDVKM. This CDR3 spans 14 amino acids. The trim removed 5 bases at V and 2 bases at J, leaving 2 bases unmatched. Details on this clonotype: Its antigen is currently unknown.

Study-wide points: As the study acknowledged, the number of individuals who were part of its TCR sequencing and HLA analysis was relatively small.

The chain recombines TRBV28 with TRBJ2-1, with TRBD2 matching 8 bases. The sample comprised CD8+ T cells from PBMCs. This TCR was recovered from a human donor with multiple sclerosis. Written as DNA, the CDR3 is TGTGCCAGCAGTACACTAGCGGCCTACAATGAGCAGTTCTTC. Its translation: CASSTLAAYNEQFF. The full variable domain, rest sourced from reference TRBV28 and TRBJ2-1, is DVKVTQSSRYLVKRTGEKVFLECVQDMDHENMFWYRQDPGLGLRLIYFSYDVKMKEKGDIPEGYSVSREKKERFSLILESASTNQTSMYLCASSTLAAYNEQFFGPGTRLTVL.